This TCR beta chain was sequenced in a study of cytomegalovirus exposure and HLA in healthy donors. Donors were ostensibly healthy at sampling, although undocumented immune exposures were probable. The study ran its PCR with 60 Vbeta and 13 Jbeta primers. Profiled with immunoSEQ multiplex PCR; TCRdb holds only in-frame clones, not every one. This table has 150,000 or so clones, around 80% appearing once. Trimming left V 8 bases short and J 6 bases short, with 8 bases between. Looked up from germline, CDR1 is MNHNS and CDR2 is SASEGT. The CDR3 sequence is 11 residues long. The source of this sequence is a male donor in good health and CMV-seropositive. The chain uses TRBV6-1 and TRBJ2-1; D is ambiguous. Sequencing used PBMCs. The CDR3 nucleotides read TGTGCCAGCTGCCAGTTCAATGAGCAGTTCTTC. Translating it yields CASCQFNEQFF.